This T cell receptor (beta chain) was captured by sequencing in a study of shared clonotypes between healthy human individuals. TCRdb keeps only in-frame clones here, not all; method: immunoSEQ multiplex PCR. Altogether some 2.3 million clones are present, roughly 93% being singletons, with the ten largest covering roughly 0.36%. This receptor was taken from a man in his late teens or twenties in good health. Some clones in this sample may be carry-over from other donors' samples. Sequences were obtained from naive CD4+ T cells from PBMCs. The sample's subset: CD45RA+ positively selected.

The CDR3 is CASSWGFQPQHF. DNA of the CDR3: TGTGCCAGCAGCTGGGGGTTTCAGCCCCAGCATTTT. The J gene is TRBJ1-5, the V gene TRBV5-8; maybe TRBD1 (5 bases). The CDR3 is 12 amino acids. Germline CDR1 is SGHTS and CDR2 is YDEGEE. V was cut by 3 bases and J by 6 bases, with 7 bases left in between.